In its sample, the clone carrying this T cell receptor beta chain was seen a few times. These data originate in a study of CD8+ T cells in alopecia areata. Extracted RNA was reverse transcribed, and the resulting cDNA served as sequencing template. Profiled with immunoSEQ multiplex PCR; TCRdb holds only in-frame clones, not every one. The sample has about 150,000 clones, approximately 53% seen once. V shed 2 bases, J shed 0 bases, and the junction held 2 bases outside the gene matches. Germline CDR1 MDHEN, CDR2 SYDVKM. The CDR3 contains 15 residues. The clonotype was recovered from a human donor with alopecia areata. This specimen was CD8+ T cells sorted from blood, taken at week 0. The chain joins TRBV28 to TRBJ2-3, with TRBD1 identical over 7 bases. Here the CDR3 DNA reads TGTGCCAGCAGTTTAGACAGGGCTAGCACAGATACGCAGTATTTT. Amino acids: CASSLDRASTDTQYF.